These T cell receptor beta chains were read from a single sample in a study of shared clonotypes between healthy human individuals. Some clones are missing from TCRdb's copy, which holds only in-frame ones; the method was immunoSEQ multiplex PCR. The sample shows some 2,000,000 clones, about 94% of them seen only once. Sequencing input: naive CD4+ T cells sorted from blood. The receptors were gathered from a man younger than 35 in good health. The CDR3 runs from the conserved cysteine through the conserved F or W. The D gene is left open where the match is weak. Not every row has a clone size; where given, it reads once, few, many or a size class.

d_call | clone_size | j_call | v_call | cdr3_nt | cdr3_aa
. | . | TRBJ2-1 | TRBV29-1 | TGCAGCGTTGCCGAGGGGAGCTCCTACAATGAGCAGTTCTTC | CSVAEGSSYNEQFF
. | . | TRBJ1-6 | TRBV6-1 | TGTGCCAGCAGCAGCCGGGACATTAATTCACCCCTCCACTTT | CASSSRDINSPLHF
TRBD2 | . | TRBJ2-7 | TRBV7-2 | TGTGCCAGCAGCTTAGACGTTTTAGGCGGGAGCAAGTCCTACGAGCAGTACTTC | CASSLDVLGGSKSYEQYF
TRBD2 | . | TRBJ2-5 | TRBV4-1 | TGCGCCAGCAGCCAAGGACTAGCGGGAGTCGGGGAGACCCAGTACTTC | CASSQGLAGVGETQYF
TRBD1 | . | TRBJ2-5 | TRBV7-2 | TGTGCCAGCAGCACCACAGGGGGGTATCAGACCCAGTACTTC | CASSTTGGYQTQYF
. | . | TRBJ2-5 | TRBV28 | TGTGCCAGCAGTTTTCCTACAGGTTTAAAATACCAAGAGACCCAGTACTTC | CASSFPTGLKYQETQYF
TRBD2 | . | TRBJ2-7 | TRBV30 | TGTGCCTGGAGGCTAGCGGAACCCTACGAGCAGTACTTC | CAWRLAEPYEQYF
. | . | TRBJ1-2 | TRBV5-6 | TGTGCCAGCAGCTTGGCCGCCTGGGGGGCTAACTATGGCTACACCTTC | CASSLAAWGANYGYTF
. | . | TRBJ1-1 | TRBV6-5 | TGTGCCAGCAGTCCGAGGGGAGGGGTTAACACTGAAGCTTTCTTT | CASSPRGGVNTEAFF
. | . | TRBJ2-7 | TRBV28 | TGTGCCAGCTGCTGCTCTAGAACGAATTACTACGAGCAGTACTTC | CASCCSRTNYYEQYF
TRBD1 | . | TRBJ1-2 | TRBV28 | TGTGCCAGCAGTCCGGGGACAGGGATTATCTATGGCTACACCTTC | CASSPGTGIIYGYTF
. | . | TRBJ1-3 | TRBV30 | TGTGCCTGGGGGTTAACAAACTCTGGAAACACCATATATTTT | CAWGLTNSGNTIYF
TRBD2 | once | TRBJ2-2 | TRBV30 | TGTGCCTGGAGTGTAATCGCGGGGGCGAACACCGGGGAGCTGTTTTTT | CAWSVIAGANTGELFF
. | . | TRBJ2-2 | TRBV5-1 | TGCGCCAGCAGCTTGAGCGGCGGCGGGGAGCTGTTTTTT | CASSLSGGGELFF
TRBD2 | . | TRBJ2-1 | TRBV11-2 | TGTGCCAGCAGCTTAGAAGCGGGAGTCAATGAGCAGTTCTTC | CASSLEAGVNEQFF
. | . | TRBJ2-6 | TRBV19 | TGTGCCAGTAGTGGTGAGATCCCTGGGGCCAACGTCCTGACTTTC | CASSGEIPGANVLTF
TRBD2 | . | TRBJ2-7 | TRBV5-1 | TGCGCCAGCAGCTTGGCTAGCGGGGGGTTCAGCTCCTACGAGCAGTACTTC | CASSLASGGFSSYEQYF
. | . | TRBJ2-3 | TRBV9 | TGTGCCAGCAGCGTAGGATCTAGGGGCACAGATACGCAGTATTTT | CASSVGSRGTDTQYF
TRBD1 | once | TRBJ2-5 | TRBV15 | TGTGCCACCAGCAGAATTAAGGACAGGGGGGGAGAGACCCAGTACTTC | CATSRIKDRGGETQYF
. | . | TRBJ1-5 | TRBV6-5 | TGTGCCAGCAGTTACTCGAAACAGGGAGGCAATCAGCCCCAGCATTTT | CASSYSKQGGNQPQHF
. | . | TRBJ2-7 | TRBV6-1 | TGTGCCAGCAGTGGCCCCGGGACGGGGAGCTCCTACGAGCAGTACTTC | CASSGPGTGSSYEQYF
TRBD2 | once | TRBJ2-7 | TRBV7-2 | TGTGCCAGCAGCTTAGCGGGCCTAGCGGGAGGAGCCGACGAGCAGTACTTC | CASSLAGLAGGADEQYF
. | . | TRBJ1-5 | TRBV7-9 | TGTGCCAGCAGCCAAACAGGGAATAGCAATCAGCCCCAGCATTTT | CASSQTGNSNQPQHF
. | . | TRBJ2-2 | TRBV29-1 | TGCAGCGTTGGGACACTTATGTCCGGGGAGCTGTTTTTT | CSVGTLMSGELFF
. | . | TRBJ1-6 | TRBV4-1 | TGCGCCAGCAGCCAAGTGGACAGAAGCTCCTATAATTCACCCCTCCACTTT | CASSQVDRSSYNSPLHF
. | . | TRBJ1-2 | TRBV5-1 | TGCGCCAGCAGCTTGGGGGAACCAGTCTATGGCTACACCTTC | CASSLGEPVYGYTF
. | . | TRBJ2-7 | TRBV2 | TGTGCCAGCAGGGGGATGGTGGAGCAGTACTTC | CASRGMVEQYF
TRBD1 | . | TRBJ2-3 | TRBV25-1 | TGTGCCAGCAGGGGACAGGGCACAGATACGCAGTATTTT | CASRGQGTDTQYF
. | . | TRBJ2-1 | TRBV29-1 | TGCAGCGTTCAGAGCTCCTACAATGAGCAGTTCTTC | CSVQSSYNEQFF
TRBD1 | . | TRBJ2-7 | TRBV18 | TGTGCCAGCTCACCAACGCGACAGGGGTACGAGCAGTACTTC | CASSPTRQGYEQYF
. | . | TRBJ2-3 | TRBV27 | TGTGCCAGCAGTACCATTATGCAAGCCCCAGATACGCAGTATTTT | CASSTIMQAPDTQYF
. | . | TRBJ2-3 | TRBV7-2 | TGTGCCAGCAGCTTAGTGGAAGATACGCAGTATTTT | CASSLVEDTQYF
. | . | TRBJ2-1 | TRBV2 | TGTGCCAGCAGTCCGACAGGCCCATGGGGTGAGCAGTTCTTC | CASSPTGPWGEQFF
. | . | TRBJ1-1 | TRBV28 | TGTGCCAGCAGTTTGGGCCGACCCGAAGCTTTCTTT | CASSLGRPEAFF
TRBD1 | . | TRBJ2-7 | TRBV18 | TGTGCCAGCTCACCATTCGACAGGGTCGAGCAGTACTTC | CASSPFDRVEQYF
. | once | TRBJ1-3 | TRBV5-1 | TGCGCCAGCAGCTCATCATCAGGGCTTTCTGGAAACACCATATATTTT | CASSSSSGLSGNTIYF
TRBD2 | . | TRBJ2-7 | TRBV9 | TGTGCCAGCAGCTCCGGGGGGGGCCTGGTTGACGAGCAGTACTTC | CASSSGGGLVDEQYF
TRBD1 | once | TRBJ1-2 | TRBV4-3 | TGCGCCAGCAGCCGAGAACAGGGGGCTTATGGCTACACCTTC | CASSREQGAYGYTF
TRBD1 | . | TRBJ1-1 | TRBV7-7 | TGTGCTAGCAGCCATCCGACAGGGGGGAACACTGAAGCTTTCTTT | CASSHPTGGNTEAFF
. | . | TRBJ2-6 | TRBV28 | TGTGCCAGCATTGCGTCTGGGGCCAACGTCCTGACTTTC | CASIASGANVLTF
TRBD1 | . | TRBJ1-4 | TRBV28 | TGTGCCAGCAGCCACCTTCGACAGGGAACAACTAATGAAAAACTGTTTTTT | CASSHLRQGTTNEKLFF
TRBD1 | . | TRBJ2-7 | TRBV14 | TGTGCCAGCAGCCCCATGGGACAGGGACTCTACGAGCAGTACTTC | CASSPMGQGLYEQYF
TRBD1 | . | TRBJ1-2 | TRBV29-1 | TGCAGCGTTGAGACGGGACAGGGCGGGGGCTACACCTTC | CSVETGQGGGYTF
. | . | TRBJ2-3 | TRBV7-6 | TGTGCCAGCAGCCCCCTCGGGACCAGCACAGATACGCAGTATTTT | CASSPLGTSTDTQYF
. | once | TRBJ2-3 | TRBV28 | TGTGCCAGCAGTGATCTGGGACCCCGCACAGATACGCAGTATTTT | CASSDLGPRTDTQYF
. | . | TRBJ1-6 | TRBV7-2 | TGTGCCAGCACCGGGACCCAGCATTCACCCCTCCACTTT | CASTGTQHSPLHF
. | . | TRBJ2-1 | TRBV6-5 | TGTGCCAGCAGTTACTCGCAGGTACCTTACAATGAGCAGTTCTTC | CASSYSQVPYNEQFF
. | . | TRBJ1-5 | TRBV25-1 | TGTGCCAGCAGTGAGGAGGTGGAGGGGGTAGTGGTTTGGGCCCAGCATTTT | CASSEEVEGVVVWAQHF
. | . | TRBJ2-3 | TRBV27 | TGTGCCAGCAGTCCCTCGAAGGGGTGGCGGGAATCTACAGATACGCAGTATTTT | CASSPSKGWRESTDTQYF
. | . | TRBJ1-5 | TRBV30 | TGTGCCTGGACTAACGATCTCAGGGGAGGTCAGCCCCAGCATTTT | CAWTNDLRGGQPQHF